What follows are 30 T cell receptor beta chains derived from one specimen sequenced in a study of CD8 T cells in Susac syndrome. It was with random hexamers that 0.5 to 1 ug RNA was reverse transcribed. TCRdb reanalysed the immunoSEQ multiplex PCR reads using MiXCR and keeps one entry per CDR3 protein. Here the sample spans under 150,000 distinct CDR3 sequences, approximately 95% being singletons. Sequenced sample: CD8+ T cells from PBMCs. Receptors were obtained from a human donor in good health.

The J gene is TRBJ2-1, the V gene TRBV29-1; D unclear. This CDR3 region has 14 residues. Germline CDR1 and CDR2: SQVTM and ANQGSEA. Trimming cost V 6 bases and J 0 bases, with 12 bases left between them. CDR3 in amino acids: CSVTGYSSYNEQFF. CDR3 DNA: TGCAGCGTCACGGGCTACAGCTCCTACAATGAGCAGTTCTTC.

V usage is TRBV27 and J usage is TRBJ1-2; the D gene is possibly TRBD1 (6 bases). Germline values: CDR1 MNHEY, CDR2 SMNVEV (reference sequence). Deletions cut 5 bases from V and 5 bases from J, with 15 bases between. The CDR3 totals 14 residues. The CDR3: CASSPRTALYGYTF. The CDR3 bases are TGTGCCAGCAGTCCACGGACAGCTTTATATGGCTACACCTTC.

The V call is TRBV29-1, the J call TRBJ1-1; D remains ambiguous. Trimming removed 1 base at V and 11 bases at J, with 14 bases between. From germline, CDR1 is SQVTM and CDR2 ANQGSEA. This CDR3 contains 12 residues. CDR3 in amino acids: CSVEGNSLEAFF. In DNA form, the CDR3 reads TGCAGCGTTGAAGGGAACAGTTTGGAGGCTTTCTTT.

The chain employs TRBV28 and TRBJ2-3; D perhaps matches TRBD1 (6 bases). Germline CDR1 and CDR2: MDHEN and SYDVKM. Trimming removed 8 bases from V and 1 base from J, with 13 bases in between. There are 14 residues in the CDR3. CDR3 sequence (DNA): TGTGCCAGCGATGTGGCAGGGGGCACAGATACGCAGTATTTT. Encoded protein: CASDVAGGTDTQYF. Combining the CDR3 with reference TRBV28 and TRBJ2-3 gives the whole variable domain DVKVTQSSRYLVKRTGEKVFLECVQDMDHENMFWYRQDPGLGLRLIYFSYDVKMKEKGDIPEGYSVSREKKERFSLILESASTNQTSMYLCASDVAGGTDTQYFGPGTRLTVL.

This chain connects TRBV28 to TRBJ2-1; 9 nucleotides align to TRBD2. The CDR3 runs to 16 residues. Germline V gives CDR1 MDHEN, CDR2 SYDVKM. The V segment lost 3 bases and the J segment 5 bases; nucleotides outside the gene matches: 8. CDR3 coding DNA: TGTGCCAGCAGTTTGAGTACTCTAGCGGGGAACAATGAGCAGTTCTTC. Protein: CASSLSTLAGNNEQFF. Together with reference TRBV28 and TRBJ2-1, the CDR3 gives the full variable domain: DVKVTQSSRYLVKRTGEKVFLECVQDMDHENMFWYRQDPGLGLRLIYFSYDVKMKEKGDIPEGYSVSREKKERFSLILESASTNQTSMYLCASSLSTLAGNNEQFFGPGTRLTVL.

This sequence joins TRBV19 and TRBJ2-7; 8 bases align to TRBD2. The germline V gene encodes CDR1 LNHDA and CDR2 SQIVND (reference sequence). This CDR3 contains 14 residues. V was pared by 6 bases and J by 3 bases, with 7 bases of the junction left unmatched. The CDR3 region is CASSGSSGDYEQYF. The CDR3 bases are TGTGCCAGTAGCGGGAGTAGCGGGGACTACGAGCAGTACTTC.

The chain has TRBV18 and TRBJ2-3; TRBD2 might be the D (6 bases). This CDR3 is built from 12 residues. Germline V gives CDR1 KGHSH, CDR2 LQKENI. Trimming removed 3 bases from V and 14 bases from J, with 15 bases in between. This CDR3 is CASSPPGVSWYF. CDR3 sequence (DNA): TGTGCCAGCTCACCCCCGGGGGTTAGTTGGTATTTT.

The chain couples TRBV27 to TRBJ1-1; D gene uncertain. The V gene's germline CDR1 is MNHEY and CDR2 SMNVEV (reference sequence). The CDR3 contains 15 residues. Trimming stripped 0 bases from V and 1 base from J, with 9 bases between. CDR3 sequence (DNA): TGTGCCAGCAGTTTATCGATCGGCGGGAACACTGAAGCTTTCTTT. As protein: CASSLSIGGNTEAFF.

The V gene is TRBV20-1, the J gene TRBJ2-4, with TRBD2 matching 7 bases. In germline, CDR1 is DFQATT, CDR2 SNEGSKA (reference sequence). The CDR3 has 15 amino acids. Trimming removed 0 bases from V and 1 base from J; junction bases left unmatched: 3. CDR3 nucleotide sequence: TGCAGTGCTAGAGACCTAGCGGCTGCCAAAAACATTCAGTACTTC. Protein product: CSARDLAAAKNIQYF.

V is TRBV25-1 and J is TRBJ2-1, with TRBD2 identical over 8 bases. This CDR3 region has 15 residues. The germline gives CDR1 MGHDK, CDR2 SYGVNS. V gave up 3 bases and J gave up 4 bases; unmatched junction bases: 5. In DNA, the CDR3 is TGTGCCAGCAGTGAGGAGCGGGAGTATTACAATGAGCAGTTCTTC. It specifies CASSEEREYYNEQFF.

The rearrangement links TRBV19 to TRBJ2-7; 7 bases are a match to TRBD2. V was clipped by 4 bases and J by 3 bases; unmatched bases: 6. The germline V gene has CDR1 LNHDA and CDR2 SQIVND (reference sequence). The CDR3 spans 14 residues. DNA of the CDR3: TGTGCCAGTAGTACGCGGGAGCGGGGCTACGAGCAGTACTTC. It yields the protein CASSTRERGYEQYF.

V gene TRBV27 combines with J gene TRBJ1-1; D is unclear. Looked up from germline, CDR1 is MNHEY and CDR2 is SMNVEV (reference sequence). V shed 6 bases and J shed 1 base, with 9 bases lying between them. The CDR3 sequence is 13 residues long. The CDR3 DNA reads TGTGCCAGCAGCGTATTAGGGAACACTGAAGCTTTCTTT. Amino acids: CASSVLGNTEAFF.

The rearrangement uses TRBV30 and TRBJ1-1; TRBD1 might be the D (5 bases). This CDR3 is built from 15 residues. Trimming cost V 0 bases and J 0 bases, with 11 bases left between them. CDR1 and CDR2 (germline): GTSNPN, SVGIG (reference sequence). CDR3 amino acids: CAWSVGTGMNTEAFF. Here the CDR3 DNA reads TGTGCCTGGAGTGTTGGAACAGGAATGAACACTGAAGCTTTCTTT.

V gene TRBV28 combines with J gene TRBJ2-7, with 14 bases aligning to TRBD2. Germline CDR1 reads MDHEN; CDR2 reads SYDVKM. With V trimmed by 6 bases and J by 2 bases, 3 bases remained unmatched. The length of the CDR3 is 15 residues. The DNA of the CDR3 is TGTGCCAGCAGGATGACTAGCGGGAGGGCCTACGAGCAGTACTTC. Translation gives CASRMTSGRAYEQYF.

The chain carries TRBV27 and TRBJ1-1; TRBD1 is a possible D gene (6 bases). V gave up 2 bases and J gave up 0 bases, with 19 bases separating them. The germline V gene has CDR1 MNHEY and CDR2 SMNVEV (reference sequence). The CDR3 runs to 18 residues. The CDR3 here is CASSLKGVSGTLNTEAFF. In DNA, the CDR3 is TGTGCCAGCAGTTTAAAGGGAGTGTCGGGGACATTGAACACTGAAGCTTTCTTT.

The chain carries TRBV4-3 and TRBJ2-3; 9 bases match TRBD2. The CDR3 contains 16 residues. CDR1 and CDR2 (germline): LGHNA, YSLEER. V was clipped by 2 bases and J by 1 base; unmatched bases: 4. The CDR3 bases are TGCGCCAGCAGCCAACGGGCGGGAGGGGGCACAGATACGCAGTATTTT. Protein sequence: CASSQRAGGGTDTQYF.

This rearrangement joins TRBV28 to TRBJ1-1; 9 bases are shared with TRBD1. V gave up 5 bases and J gave up 4 bases; unmatched junction bases: 5. Germline V gives CDR1 MDHEN, CDR2 SYDVKM. The CDR3 is made up of 14 amino acids. The chain's CDR3 is CASSLSTGGTEAFF. The DNA for the CDR3 is TGTGCCAGCAGTCTCTCGACAGGGGGCACTGAAGCTTTCTTT.

The genes are TRBV7-8 and TRBJ2-5, with 9 bases aligning to TRBD2. The junction had 22 bases not matched to a gene; V was cut back by 4 bases and J by 4 bases. CDR3 size: 20 residues. Germline assignment: CDR1 SGHVS and CDR2 FQNEAQ. The CDR3 DNA follows: TGTGCCAGCAGCTCCACTCGTGGGGGTGCATTCGCGGGAGGGCGAGAGACCCAGTACTTC. Its translation: CASSSTRGGAFAGGRETQYF.

J is TRBJ2-1 and V is TRBV20-1, with D unclear. V lost 6 bases and J lost 0, with 21 bases in between. Germline CDR1 DFQATT, CDR2 SNEGSKA (reference sequence). This CDR3 has 17 residues. The CDR3 nucleotides are TGCAGTGCCATCCGAGACTCTTCAATTAGCTCCTACAATGAGCAGTTCTTC. Amino acid sequence: CSAIRDSSISSYNEQFF.

The rearrangement uses TRBV29-1 and TRBJ2-5; TRBD2 agrees at 7 bases. From germline, CDR1 is SQVTM and CDR2 ANQGSEA. With V trimmed by 1 base and J by 1 base, 9 bases remained unmatched. The CDR3 consists of 16 residues. The DNA of the CDR3 is TGCAGCGTTGAAGCTGTCGGGGGGACTGTCCAAGAGACCCAGTACTTC. Amino acids: CSVEAVGGTVQETQYF.

This sequence joins TRBV28 and TRBJ2-5; 13 bases line up with TRBD2. Germline values: CDR1 MDHEN, CDR2 SYDVKM. V shed 2 bases, J shed 5 bases, and the junction held 5 bases outside the gene matches. This CDR3 has 16 residues. The CDR3 region is CASSLRTSGSRETQYF. The CDR3 region has the DNA TGTGCCAGCAGTTTACGGACTAGCGGGAGCCGGGAGACCCAGTACTTC.

CDR3 loop: CASSQGPGSYEQYF. The CDR3 nucleotides read TGTGCCAGCAGCCAAGGTCCAGGTTCCTACGAGCAGTACTTC. V gene TRBV4-2 combines with J gene TRBJ2-7; D is unclear. The CDR3 is 14 amino acids. The ends were cut back, 1 base at V and 1 base at J, with 8 bases in the middle. Looked up from germline, CDR1 is LGHNA and CDR2 is YNFKEQ.

This clonotype was detected only once. The chain is built from TRBV20-1 and TRBJ1-1; no clear D gene. The V end was cut by 8 bases, the J end by 3 bases, with 13 bases between. CDR3 length equals 12 residues. CDR1 and CDR2 from the germline V gene are DFQATT and SNEGSKA (reference sequence). Here the CDR3 DNA reads TGCAGTAATGGGGAACTAGACACTGAAGCTTTCTTT. It translates to CSNGELDTEAFF.

In nucleotides, the CDR3 is TGCAGTGCTAAGGGACTAGCGGAAACCTACGAGCAGTACTTC. Translation: CSAKGLAETYEQYF. This chain uses TRBV20-1 with TRBJ2-7, with TRBD2 matching 11 bases. The V and J ends lost 4 bases and 2 bases, in that order; junction bases with no gene match: 4. Germline values: CDR1 DFQATT, CDR2 SNEGSKA (reference sequence). The CDR3 runs 14 residues.

DNA of the CDR3: TGCGCCAGCAGTTTGTTAGCGGGGAGTTTCTACAATGAGCAGTTCTTC. It codes for CASSLLAGSFYNEQFF. V usage is TRBV4-3 and J usage is TRBJ2-1; 8 bases agree with TRBD2. The germline gives CDR1 LGHNA, CDR2 YSLEER. Trimming at V came to 6 bases and at J to 3 bases, leaving 10 bases not matched to a gene. This CDR3 contains 16 residues.

The chain links TRBV29-1 to TRBJ1-1; D gene unclear. Per the germline V gene, CDR1 is SQVTM and CDR2 is ANQGSEA. The CDR3 is 10 amino acids. Trimming stripped 4 bases from V and 10 bases from J, with 10 bases between. CDR3 residues: CSVAVGAAFF. CDR3 sequence (DNA): TGCAGCGTTGCCGTGGGAGCAGCTTTCTTT. Using reference TRBV29-1 and TRBJ1-1 for the parts outside the CDR3, the full variable domain is SAVISQKPSRDICQRGTSLTIQCQVDSQVTMMFWYRQQPGQSLTLIATANQGSEATYESGFVIDKFPISRPNLTFSTLTVSNMSPEDSSIYLCSVAVGAAFFGQGTRLTVV.

The gene calls are TRBV11-2 and TRBJ2-1, with D uncertain. With 4 bases removed from V and 9 bases from J, the gap between germline ends came to 10 bases. The CDR3 extends over 12 amino acids. The germline V gene has CDR1 SGHAT and CDR2 FQNNGV. CDR3 bases: TGTGCCAGCAGCTCCTTAGCTGGTGAGCAGTTCTTC. Encoded protein: CASSSLAGEQFF. The full variable domain, in which reference TRBV11-2 and TRBJ2-1 provide the parts outside the CDR3, is EAGVAQSPRYKIIEKRQSVAFWCNPISGHATLYWYQQILGQGPKLLIQFQNNGVVDDSQLPKDRFSAERLKGVDSTLKIQPAKLEDSAVYLCASSSLAGEQFFGPGTRLTVL.

The chain carries TRBV29-1 and TRBJ2-7; no clear D. V was pared by 5 bases and J by 1 base, with 15 bases between. The CDR3 spans 14 residues. Germline lookup yields CDR1 SQVTM and CDR2 ANQGSEA. CDR3 region: CSVFSPYQSYEQYF. CDR3 sequence (DNA): TGCAGCGTTTTTTCCCCCTACCAATCCTACGAGCAGTACTTC.

The chain recombines TRBV20-1 with TRBJ2-1; TRBD2 matches at 9 bases. The ends lost 0 bases at V and 6 bases at J; junction bases unmatched: 18. Per germline, CDR1 DFQATT and CDR2 SNEGSKA (reference sequence). CDR3 length: 19 residues. The CDR3 bases are TGCAGTGCTAGAGAGTGGCCTAGCGGGGTTGAGGATGCTAGCAATGAGCAGTTCTTC. As protein: CSAREWPSGVEDASNEQFF.

This clonotype was found once. The V and J genes are TRBV6-6 and TRBJ2-1; unclear D gene. CDR1 and CDR2 (germline): MNHNY, SVGAGI (reference sequence). Trimming left V 5 bases short and J 5 bases short, with 13 bases between. The CDR3 sequence is 14 residues long. CDR3 in DNA: TGTGCCAGCAGTATAGACCGGGCCCACAATGAGCAGTTCTTC. This gives the protein CASSIDRAHNEQFF.